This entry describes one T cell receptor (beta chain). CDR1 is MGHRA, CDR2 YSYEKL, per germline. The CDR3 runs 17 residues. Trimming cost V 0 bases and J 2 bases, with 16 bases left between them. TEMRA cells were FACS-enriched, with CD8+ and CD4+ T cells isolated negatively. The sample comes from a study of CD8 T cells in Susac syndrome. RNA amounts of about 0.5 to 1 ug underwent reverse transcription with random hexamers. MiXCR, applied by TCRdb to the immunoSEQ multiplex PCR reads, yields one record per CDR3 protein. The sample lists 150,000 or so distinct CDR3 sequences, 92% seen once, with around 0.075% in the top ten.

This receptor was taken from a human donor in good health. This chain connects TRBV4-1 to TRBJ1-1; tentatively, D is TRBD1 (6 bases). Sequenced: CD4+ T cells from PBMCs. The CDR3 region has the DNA TGCGCCAGCAGCCAAGACGGACAGATTAAATCAAACACTGAAGCTTTCTTT. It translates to CASSQDGQIKSNTEAFF.